A selection of T cell receptor beta chains follows, all from one sample in a study of T cells after yellow fever vaccination. TCRdb passed the 5' RACE reads through MiXCR, listing each CDR3 protein once. The sample records 200,000 to 300,000 distinct CDR3 sequences, 10% to 15% being singletons. Sequenced here: CD4+ T cells sorted from PBMCs, sampled 45 days after the yellow fever booster vaccination. These receptors originate from a man aged 30 to 45 who received the YFV17D yellow fever vaccine. Both conserved end residues are part of each CDR3. Fields, in order: D gene, V gene, J gene, clone size, CDR3 DNA, CDR3 protein. A D gene is named only where the DNA matches it firmly. Only some rows state a clone size, as once, few, many or a class for expanded clones.

D: -; V: TRBV10-3; J: TRBJ1-1; size: few; DNA: TGTGCCATCAGTGAGTCGGATTTCGCAGGGGCTTTCTTT; CDR3: CAISESDFAGAFF
D: TRBD1; V: TRBV2; J: TRBJ1-5; size: -; DNA: TGTGCCAGCACCGGACAGGCGTTGGACCCAGGGGCCCAGCATTTT; CDR3: CASTGQALDPGAQHF
D: -; V: TRBV5-1; J: TRBJ2-3; size: -; DNA: TGCGCCAGCACGGGCAGCGGTTACACAGATACGCAGTATTTT; CDR3: CASTGSGYTDTQYF
D: -; V: TRBV27; J: TRBJ1-6; size: few; DNA: TGTGCCAGCAGTTTATCATCGGGATTCGGTTCACCCCTCCACTTT; CDR3: CASSLSSGFGSPLHF
D: -; V: TRBV20-1; J: TRBJ1-2; size: -; DNA: TGCAGTGCTAGTCGGGGGGCTGGAGGCTACACCTTC; CDR3: CSASRGAGGYTF
D: TRBD1; V: TRBV20-1; J: TRBJ1-1; size: -; DNA: TGCAGTGCTAGCCAGGGGGCTGGCACTGAAGCTTTCTTT; CDR3: CSASQGAGTEAFF
D: -; V: TRBV20-1; J: TRBJ1-1; size: few; DNA: TGCAGTGCTAGACGCCGTAACAGGGTTTATACTGAAGCTTTCTTT; CDR3: CSARRRNRVYTEAFF
D: -; V: TRBV4-3; J: TRBJ2-2; size: -; DNA: TGCGCCAGCAGCAAAAGGGAGCTGAACACCGGGGAGCTGTTTTTT; CDR3: CASSKRELNTGELFF
D: TRBD1; V: TRBV5-1; J: TRBJ1-2; size: -; DNA: TGCGCCAGCAGCTTGGAGGGACAGGCGACAAATGGCTACACCTTC; CDR3: CASSLEGQATNGYTF
D: -; V: TRBV24-1; J: TRBJ2-1; size: -; DNA: TGTGCCACCAGTGATCCCCTTGACTCCGTGAATGAGCAGTTCTTC; CDR3: CATSDPLDSVNEQFF
D: -; V: TRBV6-2/TRBV6-3; J: TRBJ2-7; size: -; DNA: TGTGCCAGCCGAACCGGGACACTCAGCTCCTACGAGCAGTACTTC; CDR3: CASRTGTLSSYEQYF
D: -; V: TRBV7-2; J: TRBJ2-3; size: -; DNA: TGTGCCAGCAGCCCGACCCTAGCCAGGGGAGATACGCAGTATTTT; CDR3: CASSPTLARGDTQYF
D: TRBD2; V: TRBV4-1; J: TRBJ2-1; size: -; DNA: TGCGCCAGCAGCCAAGAACCGGGGAGGGCCGGACGATCGGGTTCCCTTAATGAGCAGTTCTTC; CDR3: CASSQEPGRAGRSGSLNEQFF
D: -; V: TRBV15; J: TRBJ2-4; size: -; DNA: TGTGCCACCAGCAGAGGCGAGGGGGGCAAAAACATTCAGTACTTC; CDR3: CATSRGEGGKNIQYF
D: -; V: TRBV20-1; J: TRBJ2-7; size: few; DNA: TGCAGTGCTAGAGATCGTAAGGTCTCCTACGAGCAGTACTTC; CDR3: CSARDRKVSYEQYF
D: TRBD1; V: TRBV28; J: TRBJ1-4; size: -; DNA: TGTGCCAGCAGTTTAGGGACAGGGATAAGAGAAAAACTGTTTTTT; CDR3: CASSLGTGIREKLFF
D: -; V: TRBV11-2; J: TRBJ2-7; size: once; DNA: TGTGCCAGCACCTTAGGAGGTTTGAGGTCCTACGAGCAGTACTTC; CDR3: CASTLGGLRSYEQYF
D: -; V: TRBV7-2; J: TRBJ1-1; size: -; DNA: TGTGCCAGCAGGTGGGGGCAGCTGAACACTGAAGCTTTCTTT; CDR3: CASRWGQLNTEAFF
D: TRBD2; V: TRBV6-5; J: TRBJ2-3; size: -; DNA: TGTGCCAGCAGTTCAAAACGACTAGCGGGACAAAATACGCAGTATTTT; CDR3: CASSSKRLAGQNTQYF
D: -; V: TRBV7-6; J: TRBJ2-7; size: -; DNA: TGTGCCAGCAGCTTAGCTGTGGTCGGCGAGCAGTACTTC; CDR3: CASSLAVVGEQYF
D: TRBD2; V: TRBV5-1; J: TRBJ2-1; size: -; DNA: TGCGCCAGCAGGGGACTAGCGGGAGTTAACAATGAGCAGTTCTTC; CDR3: CASRGLAGVNNEQFF
D: -; V: TRBV5-1; J: TRBJ1-1; size: -; DNA: TGCGCCAGCAGCTTGGGAGAAATAAACACTGAAGCTTTCTTT; CDR3: CASSLGEINTEAFF
D: -; V: TRBV25-1; J: TRBJ2-3; size: few; DNA: TGTGCCAGCAGTCATGGGGGTAGCACAGATACGCAGTATTTT; CDR3: CASSHGGSTDTQYF
D: -; V: TRBV12-3/TRBV12-4; J: TRBJ2-3; size: -; DNA: TGTGCCAGCAGTTTGGGGGCGAGCGGGCCAGATACGCAGTATTTT; CDR3: CASSLGASGPDTQYF
D: -; V: TRBV24-1; J: TRBJ2-3; size: few; DNA: TGTGCCACCAGTGATGGAGTGAGAGGGACGCAGTATTTT; CDR3: CATSDGVRGTQYF
D: TRBD1; V: TRBV3-1; J: TRBJ2-7; size: few; DNA: TGTGCCAGCAGCCAGGGACAGGACCTCTACGAGCAGTACTTC; CDR3: CASSQGQDLYEQYF
D: TRBD2; V: TRBV11-2; J: TRBJ2-3; size: -; DNA: TGTGCCAGCAGATACAGCGGGAGTAGTACAGATACGCAGTATTTT; CDR3: CASRYSGSSTDTQYF
D: -; V: TRBV6-2/TRBV6-3; J: TRBJ2-2; size: few; DNA: TGTGCCAGCAGTTATACGAGTACCGGCGGGGAGCTGTTTTTT; CDR3: CASSYTSTGGELFF
D: TRBD2; V: TRBV5-1; J: TRBJ2-2; size: -; DNA: TGCGCCAGCAGCTCCGGGAGGAGTGCCACCGGGGAGCTGTTTTTT; CDR3: CASSSGRSATGELFF
D: TRBD1; V: TRBV20-1; J: TRBJ2-5; size: -; DNA: TGCAGTGCTAGAAAAACCGGGACAGGGTTCGAGACCCAGTACTTC; CDR3: CSARKTGTGFETQYF
D: -; V: TRBV5-1; J: TRBJ2-7; size: once; DNA: TGCGCCAGCAGGGGGGACCTTTTGGGCGAGCAGTACTTC; CDR3: CASRGDLLGEQYF
D: -; V: TRBV28; J: TRBJ2-7; size: -; DNA: TGTGCCAGCAGACCGGGGCCTAAAACCTCCGAGCAGTACTTC; CDR3: CASRPGPKTSEQYF
D: -; V: TRBV4-2; J: TRBJ2-6; size: -; DNA: TGTGCCAGCAGCCAAGAACACATTCCAGGTGGGGCCAACGTCCTGACTTTC; CDR3: CASSQEHIPGGANVLTF
D: -; V: TRBV9; J: TRBJ2-3; size: -; DNA: TGTGCCAGCAGCCCGCGGGGAGGCCCGACCCTCACAGATACGCAGTATTTT; CDR3: CASSPRGGPTLTDTQYF
D: -; V: TRBV25-1; J: TRBJ2-5; size: few; DNA: TGTGCCAGCAGTGAATATCAGGGGCGGGAGCGAGACCTTATCGTTTCCCAGTACTTC; CDR3: CASSEYQGRERDLIVSQYF
D: TRBD2; V: TRBV18; J: TRBJ2-1; size: many; DNA: TGTGCCAGCTCACCGGAGTTGGCGGGAGCTTACAATGAGCAGTTCTTC; CDR3: CASSPELAGAYNEQFF
D: -; V: TRBV3-1; J: TRBJ1-1; size: -; DNA: TGTGCCAGCAGCCTGCTGTCCAGAGGCGACACTGAAGCTTTCTTT; CDR3: CASSLLSRGDTEAFF